Below, 22 T cell receptor beta chains from the same sample are listed, as sequenced in a study of T cells in Graves' hyperthyroidism and ophthalmopathy. From RNA transcripts, TCR beta CDR3 regions were amplified. The TCR CDR3 first-round RT-PCR relied on the HTBI primer set. TCRdb reanalysed the multiplex PCR reads using MiXCR and keeps one entry per CDR3 protein. Of approximately 360,000 distinct CDR3 sequences in the sample, 15% to 19% are singletons; the top ten hold around 30%. The sample comprised blood. The receptors originated from a woman between 18 and 29 years old with Graves' hyperthyroidism that later progressed to Graves' ophthalmopathy.

V usage is TRBV20-1 and J usage is TRBJ1-2; TRBD1 might be the D (6 bases). Deletions cut 4 bases from V and 6 bases from J, with 15 bases between. This CDR3 is built from 13 residues. From germline, CDR1 is DFQATT and CDR2 SNEGSKA (reference sequence). DNA of the CDR3: TGCAGTGCTACCATAGACCCAGGGGATGGCTACACCTTC. It specifies CSATIDPGDGYTF.

The V and J genes are TRBV9 and TRBJ2-3; 8 bases are a match to TRBD1. Trimming at V came to 3 bases and at J to 4 bases, leaving 7 bases not matched to a gene. Germline values: CDR1 SGDLS, CDR2 YYNGEE. The CDR3 extends over 15 amino acids. CDR3 loop: CASSANTGGADTQYF. As DNA, the CDR3 is TGTGCCAGCAGCGCAAATACAGGGGGAGCAGATACGCAGTATTTT. Variable domain in full (rest from reference TRBV9 and TRBJ2-3): DSGVTQTPKHLITATGQRVTLRCSPRSGDLSVYWYQQSLDQGLQFLIQYYNGEERAKGNILERFSAQQFPDLHSELNLSSLELGDSALYFCASSANTGGADTQYFGPGTRLTVL.

J is TRBJ1-6 and V is TRBV2; D is possibly TRBD1 (6 bases). The V end was cut by 5 bases, the J end by 4 bases, with 12 bases between. There are 15 residues in the CDR3. In germline, CDR1 is SNHLY, CDR2 FYNNEI. The CDR3 bases are TGTGCCAGCAGTAAACAGGGTGGATATAATTCACCCCTCCACTTT. As protein: CASSKQGGYNSPLHF. The entire variable domain, with the rest obtained from reference TRBV2 and TRBJ1-6, is as follows: EPEVTQTPSHQVTQMGQEVILRCVPISNHLYFYWYRQILGQKVEFLVSFYNNEISEKSEIFDDQFSVERPDGSNFTLKIRSTKLEDSAMYFCASSKQGGYNSPLHFGNGTRLTVT.

There are many counts of this clonotype. The chain links TRBV5-1 to TRBJ2-7, with 9 bases aligning to TRBD1. The germline gives CDR1 SGHRS, CDR2 YFSETQ. The CDR3 has 13 residues. Germline trimming cut 4 bases from V and 5 bases from J; bases unmatched to any gene: 4. The CDR3 spells CASSGTGNNEQYF. The CDR3 DNA reads TGCGCCAGCAGCGGGACAGGGAATAACGAGCAGTACTTC.

This clonotype was counted a few times. This chain uses TRBV30 with TRBJ2-5, with D perhaps given as TRBD1 or TRBD2 (6 bases each). The CDR3 contains 14 residues. The V and J ends lost 0 bases and 5 bases respectively, with 13 bases between them. CDR1 is GTSNPN and CDR2 is SVGIG in the germline V gene (reference sequence). The CDR3 reads CAWSVGGLAETQYF. The CDR3 bases are TGTGCCTGGAGTGTAGGGGGGCTAGCGGAGACCCAGTACTTC.

This sequence joins TRBV6-1 and TRBJ2-3; 12 bases agree with TRBD2. CDR1 and CDR2 from the germline V gene are MNHNS and SASEGT. Germline trimming cut 6 bases from V and 2 bases from J; bases unmatched to any gene: 6. This CDR3 is built from 16 residues. The CDR3 bases are TGTGCCAGCAGCCGGACTAGCGGGACGATCACAGATACGCAGTATTTT. Translated, it gives CASSRTSGTITDTQYF.

This clonotype was seen only a few times. CDR3 nucleotides: TGTGCCAGCAGTGAGGTCAGGACATACGAGCAGTACTTC. This encodes CASSEVRTYEQYF. V is TRBV6-1 and J is TRBJ2-7; D possibly corresponds to TRBD1 (5 bases). Trimming cost V 3 bases and J 4 bases, with 10 bases left between them. CDR3 size: 13 residues. The germline gives CDR1 MNHNS, CDR2 SASEGT.

This clonotype came up many times. The chain has TRBV18 and TRBJ2-2; 8 nucleotides agree with TRBD2. There are 17 residues in the CDR3. Germline V CDR1 and CDR2: KGHSH, LQKENI. V trimming: 0 bases; J trimming: 4 bases; junction bases outside the gene matches: 7. The CDR3 loop is CASSPPKGLVITGELFF. DNA of the CDR3: TGTGCCAGCTCACCACCGAAGGGACTAGTTATCACCGGGGAGCTGTTTTTT.

This clonotype was observed at least ten times. This chain uses TRBV2 with TRBJ2-3, with D unclear. The germline gives CDR1 SNHLY, CDR2 FYNNEI. This CDR3 comprises 16 residues. V was pared by 2 bases and J by 3 bases, with 15 bases between. The CDR3 sequence: CASSELKLGWTDTQYF. The CDR3 DNA is TGTGCCAGCAGTGAACTGAAGCTTGGCTGGACAGATACGCAGTATTTT.

This clonotype was observed a few times. The chain uses TRBV19 and TRBJ1-6; no clear D. CDR3 length equals 13 residues. Germline CDR1 LNHDA, CDR2 SQIVND (reference sequence). The V gene lost 6 bases and the J gene lost 6 bases, with 9 bases spanning the gap. The CDR3 protein is CASSSLSNSPLHF. The CDR3 nucleotides are TGTGCCAGTAGCAGCCTCAGTAATTCACCCCTCCACTTT.

J is TRBJ2-1 and V is TRBV7-9; D perhaps matches TRBD2 (6 bases). Between the trimmed V and J ends, which lost 1 base and 7 bases, there was a span of 17 bases. This CDR3 is built from 16 residues. From germline, CDR1 is SEHNR and CDR2 FQNEAQ (reference sequence). The CDR3 protein is CASSLVGGSHSNEQFF. The CDR3 DNA reads as TGTGCCAGCAGCTTAGTGGGGGGATCTCATTCGAATGAGCAGTTCTTC.

There are many counts of this clonotype. V gene TRBV11-2 combines with J gene TRBJ2-3, with TRBD1 identical over 8 bases. CDR3 length: 21 amino acids. Germline CDR1 reads SGHAT; CDR2 reads FQNNGV. Trimming removed 2 bases from V and 0 bases from J; junction bases left unmatched: 19. Here the CDR3 reads CASSLSPRDRRFPSSTDTQYF. The CDR3 DNA is TGTGCCAGCAGCTTATCCCCCCGGGACAGGCGCTTTCCTTCTAGCACAGATACGCAGTATTTT. Looking up the rest from reference TRBV11-2 and TRBJ2-3 gives the full variable domain: EAGVAQSPRYKIIEKRQSVAFWCNPISGHATLYWYQQILGQGPKLLIQFQNNGVVDDSQLPKDRFSAERLKGVDSTLKIQPAKLEDSAVYLCASSLSPRDRRFPSSTDTQYFGPGTRLTVL.

This clonotype was counted between two and nine times. The chain carries TRBV3-1 and TRBJ2-7; 10 bases are a match to TRBD2. V gave up 0 bases and J gave up 2 bases; unmatched junction bases: 16. Per germline, CDR1 LGHDT and CDR2 YNNKEL (reference sequence). The CDR3 spans 20 residues. The CDR3 sequence: CASSQDLVRVSLAGTYEQYF. The DNA of the CDR3 is TGTGCCAGCAGCCAAGATCTCGTGCGAGTATCACTAGCGGGGACCTACGAGCAGTACTTC.

This clonotype was counted many times. The chain links TRBV2 to TRBJ1-2, with a possible D match to TRBD1 (6 bases). CDR3 length: 14 residues. The germline V gene encodes CDR1 SNHLY and CDR2 FYNNEI. Trimming stripped 2 bases from V and 8 bases from J, with 15 bases between. The CDR3 here is CASSEMGGALGYTF. In nucleotides, the CDR3 is TGTGCCAGCAGTGAAATGGGGGGGGCGCTGGGCTACACCTTC.

Worth noting for this clonotype: This clone may be a read error of a much larger clone one base away. The rearrangement uses TRBV20-1 and TRBJ1-5; D gene uncertain. The CDR3 length is 14 residues. V shed 3 bases and J shed 1 base, with 10 bases lying between them. Per germline, CDR1 DFQATT and CDR2 SNEGSKA (reference sequence). Here the CDR3 reads CSASPTESNQPQHF. CDR3 nucleotides: TGCAGTGCTAGCCCCACGGAGAGCAATCAGCCCCAGCATTTT.

This clonotype was recorded at least ten times. V is TRBV7-8 and J is TRBJ1-2, with a weak D call TRBD1 (5 bases). V shed 5 bases and J shed 0 bases, with 10 bases lying between them. CDR1 and CDR2 from the germline V gene are SGHVS and FQNEAQ. The CDR3 consists of 14 residues. This CDR3 reads CASSQGGANYGYTF. CDR3 nucleotides: TGTGCCAGCAGCCAGGGAGGGGCTAACTATGGCTACACCTTC. Using reference TRBV7-8 and TRBJ1-2 for the parts outside the CDR3, the full variable domain is GAGVSQSPRYKVAKRGQDVALRCDPISGHVSLFWYQQALGQGPEFLTYFQNEAQLDKSGLPSDRFFAERPEGSVSTLKIQRTQQEDSAVYLCASSQGGANYGYTFGSGTRLTVV.

This clonotype has just a few counts. The gene calls are TRBV5-4 and TRBJ2-2, with 11 positions matching TRBD1. Germline assignment: CDR1 SGHNT and CDR2 YYREEE (reference sequence). V was pared by 3 bases and J by 2 bases, with 6 bases of the junction left unmatched. This CDR3 has 17 residues. The CDR3 protein is CASSWDRGNINTGELFF. The DNA of the CDR3 is TGTGCCAGCAGCTGGGACAGGGGGAACATTAACACCGGGGAGCTGTTTTTT.

This chain joins TRBV19 and TRBJ1-5; 7 positions agree with TRBD1. V trimming: 3 bases; J trimming: 2 bases; junction bases outside the gene matches: 7. This CDR3 contains 16 residues. Germline CDR1 and CDR2: LNHDA and SQIVND (reference sequence). CDR3 sequence: CASSIDRAYGNQPQHF. In DNA form, the CDR3 reads TGTGCCAGTAGTATTGACAGGGCGTATGGCAATCAGCCCCAGCATTTT.

Of note for this clonotype: Since a much larger clone is just one base distant, this may be a read error. The chain joins TRBV15 to TRBJ1-5; possibly TRBD1 for D (6 bases). The CDR3 has 14 residues. In germline, CDR1 is LNHNV, CDR2 YYDKDF (reference sequence). As DNA, the CDR3 is TGTGCCACCAGCAGACTGGACAGCGATAAGCCCCGGCATTTT. This encodes CATSRLDSDKPRHF.

This clonotype was recorded at least ten times. J is TRBJ2-1 and V is TRBV2; 10 bases fit TRBD2. This CDR3 contains 15 residues. Germline lookup yields CDR1 SNHLY and CDR2 FYNNEI. Trimming cost V 8 bases and J 3 bases; bases outside gene matches: 7. Here the CDR3 reads CASLTWTSGYNEQFF. CDR3 bases: TGTGCCAGCCTGACTTGGACTAGCGGCTACAATGAGCAGTTCTTC.

Remarks on this clonotype: This sequence may be a read error, since a much larger clone differs from it by one base. The chain recombines TRBV20-1 with TRBJ2-7; D could derive from TRBD1 or TRBD2 (5 bases each). The J call may be mistaken, given a closer DNA end match to TRBJ2-1. Germline values: CDR1 DFQATT, CDR2 SNEGSKA (reference sequence). The CDR3 consists of 14 residues. The CDR3 sequence: CSARDRDGYYEQFF. The DNA of the CDR3 is TGCAGTGCTAGAGACCGGGACGGCTACTACGAGCAGTTCTTC.

This clonotype was seen many times. The rearrangement links TRBV20-1 to TRBJ2-7; possible D gene TRBD1, 6 bases. V was cut by 4 bases and J by 6 bases, with 19 bases left in between. Germline V lookup: CDR1 DFQATT, CDR2 SNEGSKA (reference sequence). The CDR3 is 14 amino acids. The CDR3 nucleotides are TGCAGTGCTACTACGGGACACCTTCGGGGCGAGCAGTACTTC. Amino acids: CSATTGHLRGEQYF.